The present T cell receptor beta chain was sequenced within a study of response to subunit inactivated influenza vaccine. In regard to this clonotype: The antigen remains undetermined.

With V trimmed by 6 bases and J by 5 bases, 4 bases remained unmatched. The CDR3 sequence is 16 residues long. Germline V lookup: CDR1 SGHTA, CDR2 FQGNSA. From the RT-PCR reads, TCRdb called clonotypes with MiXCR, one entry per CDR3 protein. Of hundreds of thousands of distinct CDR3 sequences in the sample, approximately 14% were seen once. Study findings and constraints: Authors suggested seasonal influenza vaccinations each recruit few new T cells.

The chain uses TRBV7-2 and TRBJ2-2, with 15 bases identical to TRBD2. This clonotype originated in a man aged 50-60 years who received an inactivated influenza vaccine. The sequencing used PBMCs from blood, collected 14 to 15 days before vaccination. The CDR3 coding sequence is TGTGCCAGCAGACTCGGACTAGCGGGGGGGACCGGGGAGCTGTTTTTT. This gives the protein CASRLGLAGGTGELFF.